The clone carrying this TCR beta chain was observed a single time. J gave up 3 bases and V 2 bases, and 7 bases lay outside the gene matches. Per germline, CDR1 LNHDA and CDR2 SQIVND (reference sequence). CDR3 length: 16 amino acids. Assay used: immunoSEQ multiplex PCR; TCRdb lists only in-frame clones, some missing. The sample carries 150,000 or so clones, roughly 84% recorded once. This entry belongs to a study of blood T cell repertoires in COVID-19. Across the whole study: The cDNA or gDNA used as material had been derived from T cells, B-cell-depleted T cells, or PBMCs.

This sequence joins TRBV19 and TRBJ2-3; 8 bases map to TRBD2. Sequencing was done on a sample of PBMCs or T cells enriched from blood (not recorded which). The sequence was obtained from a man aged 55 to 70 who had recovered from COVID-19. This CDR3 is CASSIRSGGMTDTQYF. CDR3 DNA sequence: TGTGCCAGTAGTATAAGGAGCGGGGGTATGACAGATACGCAGTATTTT.